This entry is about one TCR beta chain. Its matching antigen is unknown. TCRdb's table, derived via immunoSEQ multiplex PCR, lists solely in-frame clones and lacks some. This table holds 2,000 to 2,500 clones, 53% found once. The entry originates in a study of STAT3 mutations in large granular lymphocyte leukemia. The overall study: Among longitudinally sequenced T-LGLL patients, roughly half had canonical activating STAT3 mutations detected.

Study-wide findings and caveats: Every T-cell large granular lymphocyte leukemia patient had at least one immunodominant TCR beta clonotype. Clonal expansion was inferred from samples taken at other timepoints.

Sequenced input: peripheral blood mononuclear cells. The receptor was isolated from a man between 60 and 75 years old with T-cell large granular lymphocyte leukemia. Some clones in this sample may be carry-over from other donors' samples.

The CDR3 DNA reads TGTGCCAGCAGCCCCCTCGGGATGAACACTGAAGCTTTCTTT. Amino acid sequence: CASSPLGMNTEAFF. This rearrangement joins TRBV6-5 to TRBJ1-1; D is unresolved. CDR1 and CDR2 (germline): MNHEY, SVGAGI. V lost 6 bases, J lost 0 bases, and 11 bases lay in between. The CDR3 has 14 amino acids.